The source of this T cell receptor beta chain is a study of response to subunit inactivated influenza vaccine. Findings and limits, study-wide: It was the authors' suggestion that each seasonal influenza vaccination recruits few new T cells.

Turning to this clonotype: What it recognizes is unknown.

TCRdb used MiXCR to reprocess the RT-PCR reads, holding one entry per CDR3 protein. Altogether 450,000 to 600,000 distinct CDR3 sequences are present, roughly 7.9% being singletons, with the ten largest covering less than 15%. V lost 0 bases, J lost 4 bases, and 16 bases lay in between. The CDR3 covers 17 residues. Germline assignment: CDR1 SGHNT and CDR2 YENEEA. The sequence was collected from a man between 50 and 69 years old who received an inactivated influenza vaccine. The material sequenced was PBMCs from blood, taken around 25 months after vaccination. The gene calls are TRBV11-3 and TRBJ2-1; D call uncertain. CDR3: CASSLDSRRRRYNEQFF. The CDR3 DNA reads as TGTGCCAGCAGCTTAGATTCCAGGAGACGCAGATACAATGAGCAGTTCTTC.